This entry concerns a single TCR beta chain. Per the authors' pipeline: Amplification of reference gene primers provided the estimated nucleated cell counts. Only in-frame clones appear in the TCRdb table, and some are missing; sequencing was by immunoSEQ multiplex PCR. That table furnishes V, J and clone size, whereas the DNA furnished D and trimming. The data hold around 200,000 clones, with approximately 79% observed a single time. This record comes from a study of blood T cell repertoires in COVID-19. CDR1 WSHSY and CDR2 SAAADI come from the germline V gene. V was clipped by 7 bases and J by 6 bases; unmatched bases: 8. The CDR3 length is 15 residues.

The receptor was derived from a man younger than 45 with active or convalescent COVID-19. The sequenced sample was peripheral blood. The chain joins TRBV10-2 to TRBJ2-2, with TRBD1 matching 10 bases. DNA of the CDR3: TGCGCCAGCATTGACGTCGGACAGGGGGCCGGGGAGCTGTTTTTT. Its protein product is CASIDVGQGAGELFF.